These T cell receptor beta chains were read from a single sample in a study of identical twins. TCRdb re-called the 5' RACE reads with MiXCR, one entry per CDR3 protein. The repertoire holds 450,000 or so distinct CDR3 sequences, approximately 15% seen once, with roughly 0.5% in the top ten. The sample also formed part of further work on yellow fever vaccine responses in identical twins.

The specimen sequenced was CD4+ T cells sorted from blood. The receptors derive from a young woman in good health. Each CDR3 is given with its conserved first and last residue. A D gene is named only where the DNA matches it firmly. Not all rows give a size; the values are once, few, many and, for expanded clones, a class.

j_call d_call clone_size v_call cdr3_nt cdr3_aa
TRBJ2-7 NA NA TRBV10-2 TGCGCCAGCAGTGCTCTGCGCGGGGAATACGAGCAGTACTTC CASSALRGEYEQYF
TRBJ2-1 NA NA TRBV20-1 TGCAGTGCTAGCGCCCTGACGGCCGCCTACAATGAGCAGTTCTTC CSASALTAAYNEQFF
TRBJ1-2 NA few TRBV29-1 TGCAGCGTTGATGTCCCGAGCCATGGCTACACCTTC CSVDVPSHGYTF
TRBJ2-3 NA NA TRBV7-2 TGTGCCAGCAGCTTAGTTTCCCCCCCGGATACGCAGTATTTT CASSLVSPPDTQYF
TRBJ2-3 NA many TRBV5-1 TGCGCCAGCAACCCCATAAGTACAGATACGCAGTATTTT CASNPISTDTQYF
TRBJ2-5 NA NA TRBV20-1 TGCAGTGCTAGAGATCGTGTCAGGGCGGGGGAGACCCAGTACTTC CSARDRVRAGETQYF
TRBJ2-4 TRBD1 NA TRBV5-1 TGCGCCAGCAGCCGACAGGGAATCGAAAACATTCAGTACTTC CASSRQGIENIQYF
TRBJ2-1 NA few TRBV14 TGTGCCAGCAGCCATTGGGATGAGCAGTTCTTC CASSHWDEQFF
TRBJ2-2 NA few TRBV6-1 TGTGCCAGCAGCCCCACAGGAGGGCCTACCGGGGAGCTGTTTTTT CASSPTGGPTGELFF
TRBJ2-7 NA NA TRBV27 TGTGCCAGCAGTTATAGCGGAGATTTCTACGAGCAGTACTTC CASSYSGDFYEQYF
TRBJ2-3 NA many TRBV10-3 TGTGCCATCAGTTTTAAACCGGGAAACGGAGATACGCAGTATTTT CAISFKPGNGDTQYF
TRBJ2-2 TRBD2 few TRBV20-1 TGCAGTGCTAGAAAAGCGGGGGTGAACACCGGGGAGCTGTTTTTT CSARKAGVNTGELFF
TRBJ2-7 TRBD2 few TRBV4-3 TGCGCCAGCAGTTACCAGGGAGGGCGCGAGCAGTACTTC CASSYQGGREQYF
TRBJ2-5 NA NA TRBV25-1 TGTGCCAGCAGTGAAGGGGCGAGGGAGACCCAGTACTTC CASSEGARETQYF
TRBJ2-1 TRBD2 few TRBV4-3 TGCGCCAGCAGCCAACAACTCCTAGCGGGAGGATTCAATGAGCAGTTCTTC CASSQQLLAGGFNEQFF
TRBJ2-4 NA many TRBV20-1 TGCAGTGCTAGAGATTCTGGCAATCCCCAGTACTTC CSARDSGNPQYF
TRBJ2-6 NA few TRBV5-1 TGCGCCAGCAGCTTGAAAGGTGTCTCTGGGGCCAACGTCCTGACTTTC CASSLKGVSGANVLTF
TRBJ2-7 NA NA TRBV3-1 TGTGCCAGCAGCCAAGCGACAGGTCAGCAGTACTTC CASSQATGQQYF
TRBJ1-6 NA few TRBV3-1 TGTGCCAGCAGCCAGGACGGGCTTGGCTCACCCCTCCACTTT CASSQDGLGSPLHF
TRBJ2-7 NA few TRBV7-8 TGTGCCAGCAGCGGGATAGGGTTCGCCGAGCAGTACTTC CASSGIGFAEQYF
TRBJ2-5 NA many TRBV7-2 TGTGCCAGCAGCTCTTTCGCGGAACAAGAGACCCAGTACTTC CASSSFAEQETQYF
TRBJ2-1 NA few TRBV27 TGTGCCAGCAGTTTATCCCAGGGACCCAGCTCCTACAATGAGCAGTTCTTC CASSLSQGPSSYNEQFF
TRBJ2-7 NA NA TRBV25-1 TGTGCCACCAAACGGGGACCAACCCAAACCCTATACGAGCAGTACTTC CATKRGPTQTLYEQYF
TRBJ2-1 NA NA TRBV3-1 TGTGCCAGCAGCGTCAAGATGGGGCCTTTGAATGAGCAGTTCTTC CASSVKMGPLNEQFF
TRBJ2-2 NA NA TRBV4-3 TGCGCCAGCAGCCAAGATCTGCAGGTCCCCGGGGAGCTGTTTTTT CASSQDLQVPGELFF
TRBJ2-1 TRBD2 NA TRBV3-1 TGTGCCAGCAGCCAAGCTGGACTAGCCGGCAATGAGCAGTTCTTC CASSQAGLAGNEQFF
TRBJ2-2 TRBD2 few TRBV20-1 TGCAGTGCTAGCTCTAGCGGGAGGTGGACCGGGGAGCTGTTTTTT CSASSSGRWTGELFF
TRBJ2-3 NA NA TRBV12-5 TGTGCTAGTGGAGCCGGGACCAAAGCACTAACCCCCAAGTCGGATACGCAGTATTTT CASGAGTKALTPKSDTQYF
TRBJ2-3 TRBD2 many TRBV12-3/TRBV12-4 TGTGCCAGCAGTTTGGTTAGCGGGAGAGGAGGGGATACGCAGTATTTT CASSLVSGRGGDTQYF
TRBJ2-1 NA few TRBV7-7 TGTGCTAGCAGCTTAGGGTCAGTCAATTACAATGAGCAGTTCTTC CASSLGSVNYNEQFF
TRBJ2-5 TRBD2 NA TRBV12-3/TRBV12-4 TGTGCCAGCAGCGCCGGGATAGCGGGGGGGCTTGGGGAGACCCAGTACTTC CASSAGIAGGLGETQYF
TRBJ2-7 TRBD2 NA TRBV7-8 TGTGCCAGCAGCCCACTCACTAGCGGGAGTAACCAGCAGTACTTC CASSPLTSGSNQQYF
TRBJ2-1 NA few TRBV6-5 TGTGCCAGCAGTTACCGGAGGGGGAACAATGAGCAGTTCTTC CASSYRRGNNEQFF
TRBJ2-5 NA few TRBV20-1 TGCAGTGCTAGACATGAAATGTTCTCCGAGACCCAGTACTTC CSARHEMFSETQYF
TRBJ2-1 TRBD2 few TRBV6-1 TGTGCCAGCAGCCGGGGGACTAGCGGGAGGGGTTACAATGAGCAGTTCTTC CASSRGTSGRGYNEQFF
TRBJ1-1 NA many TRBV28 TGTGCCAGCAGTTTACTCAAACAGGGAAACACTGAAGCTTTCTTT CASSLLKQGNTEAFF
TRBJ2-1 TRBD2 NA TRBV9 TGTGCCAGCAGCCCAGGGACTAGCGGGAGATACAATGAGCAGTTCTTC CASSPGTSGRYNEQFF
TRBJ1-3 NA NA TRBV4-3 TGCGCCAGCAGCCAAGGACCCGATGGAAGAAACACCATATATTTT CASSQGPDGRNTIYF